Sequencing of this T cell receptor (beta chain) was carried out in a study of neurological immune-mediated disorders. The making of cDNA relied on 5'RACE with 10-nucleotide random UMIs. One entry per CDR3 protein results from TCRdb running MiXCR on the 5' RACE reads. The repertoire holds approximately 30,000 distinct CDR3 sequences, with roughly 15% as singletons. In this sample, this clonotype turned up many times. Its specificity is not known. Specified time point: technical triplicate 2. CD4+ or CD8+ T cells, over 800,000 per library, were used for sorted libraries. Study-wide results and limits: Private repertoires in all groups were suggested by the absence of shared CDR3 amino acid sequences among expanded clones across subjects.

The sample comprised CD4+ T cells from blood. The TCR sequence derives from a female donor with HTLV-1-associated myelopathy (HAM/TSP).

In DNA form, the CDR3 reads TGCGCCAGCAGCTTGTCCACTAGCGGTACTAGCACAGATACGCAGTATTTT. Translating it yields CASSLSTSGTSTDTQYF. J is TRBJ2-3 and V is TRBV5-1, with 8 bases lining up with TRBD2. This CDR3 contains 17 residues. With 1 base clipped from V and 0 bases from J, the junction kept 7 bases outside the gene matches. CDR1 and CDR2 (germline): SGHRS, YFSETQ.